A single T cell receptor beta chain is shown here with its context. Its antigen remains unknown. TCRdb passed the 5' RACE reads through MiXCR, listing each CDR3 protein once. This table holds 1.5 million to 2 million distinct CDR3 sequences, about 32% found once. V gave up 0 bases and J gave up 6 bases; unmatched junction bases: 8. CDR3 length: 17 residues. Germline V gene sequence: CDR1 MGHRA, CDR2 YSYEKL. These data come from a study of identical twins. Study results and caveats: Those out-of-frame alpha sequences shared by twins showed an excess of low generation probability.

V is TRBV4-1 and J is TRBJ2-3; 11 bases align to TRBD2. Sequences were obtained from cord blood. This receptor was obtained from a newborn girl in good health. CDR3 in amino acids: CASSQDDRLAGRDTQYF. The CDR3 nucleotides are TGCGCCAGCAGCCAAGACGATCGACTAGCGGGGCGTGATACGCAGTATTTT.